This TCR beta chain was identified in a study of T-cell memory formation after mild COVID-19. This CDR3 has 17 amino acids. V shed 0 bases and J 2 bases; nucleotides not matched to a gene: 7. Germline-derived CDR1 and CDR2 are MGHRA and YSYEKL. General observations from the study: In second-wave clones peaking day 37, SARS-CoV-2 specificity remained unconfirmed.

Worth noting for this clonotype: The antigen remains unidentified.

Via MiXCR, TCRdb re-called the 5' RACE reads, giving one row per CDR3 protein. The data hold over 50,000 distinct CDR3 sequences, with 9.3% observed a single time. The chain uses TRBV4-1 and TRBJ2-4; 7 bases are shared with TRBD1. The receptor was isolated from an adult woman who had mild COVID-19 (a few samples of this study predate the infection). Cell type and time point are not known. Sequencing input: PBMCs or a T cell subset sorted from them (not recorded which). The DNA of the CDR3 is TGCGCCAGCAGCCAAGAAGGTAGGGGGCTGACCAAAAACATTCAGTACTTC. Translation gives CASSQEGRGLTKNIQYF.